The clone carrying this TCR beta chain was found many times. The V and J ends lost 3 bases and 2 bases, in that order; junction bases with no gene match: 4. CDR3 size: 14 residues. Germline V lookup: CDR1 MNHNS, CDR2 SASEGT. The PCR used 60 Vbeta and 13 Jbeta primers. TCRdb's table, derived via immunoSEQ multiplex PCR, lists solely in-frame clones and lacks some. The sample gives approximately 99,000 clones, 73% of which show up once; about 3.5% is in the top ten. This specimen belongs to a study of cytomegalovirus exposure and HLA in healthy donors. The sample consisted of PBMCs. This TCR was recovered from a middle-aged man in good health and CMV-seronegative. The V call is TRBV6-1, the J call TRBJ2-7; TRBD2 matches at 7 bases. CDR3 nucleotides: TGTGCCAGCAGTGACCGGGACTACACCTACGAGCAGTACTTC. Amino acids: CASSDRDYTYEQYF.